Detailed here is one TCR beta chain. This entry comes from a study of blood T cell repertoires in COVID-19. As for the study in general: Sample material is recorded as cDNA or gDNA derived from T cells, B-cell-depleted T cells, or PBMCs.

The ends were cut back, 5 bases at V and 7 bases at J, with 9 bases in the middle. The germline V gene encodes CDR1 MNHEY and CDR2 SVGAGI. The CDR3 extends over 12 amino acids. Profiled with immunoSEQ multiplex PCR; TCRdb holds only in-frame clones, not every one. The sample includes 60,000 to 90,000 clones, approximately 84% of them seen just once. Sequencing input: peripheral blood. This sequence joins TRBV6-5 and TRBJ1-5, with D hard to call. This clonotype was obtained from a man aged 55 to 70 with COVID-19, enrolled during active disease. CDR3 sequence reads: CASSTSGQPQHF. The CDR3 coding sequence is TGTGCCAGCAGTACCTCGGGGCAGCCCCAGCATTTT.